One sample yielded the 16 T cell receptor beta chains listed below, sequenced in a study of cytomegalovirus exposure and HLA in healthy donors. The table came from immunoSEQ multiplex PCR; TCRdb's copy has only in-frame clones and leaves some out. The sample includes roughly 50,000 clones, 93% of them seen just once. The source material was PBMCs. Every receptor here comes from a woman between 18 and 30 years old in good health and CMV-seropositive.

This clone occurred once. The V gene is TRBV19, the J gene TRBJ1-6, with a possible D match to TRBD1 (5 bases). Germline CDR1 and CDR2: LNHDA and SQIVND (reference sequence). CDR3 size: 14 residues. The ends were cut back, 6 bases at V and 7 bases at J, with 13 bases in the middle. CDR3 protein: CASRPRRGNSPLHF. In DNA, the CDR3 is TGTGCCAGTAGACCTCGGAGGGGCAATTCACCCCTCCACTTT.

The chain is built from TRBV5-1 and TRBJ1-6; D perhaps matches TRBD1 (5 bases). Germline V gene sequence: CDR1 SGHRS, CDR2 YFSETQ. Between the trimmed V and J ends, which lost 1 base and 8 bases, there was a span of 13 bases. There are 15 residues in the CDR3. The CDR3 sequence is CASSLSGRAYSPLHF. The DNA of the CDR3 is TGCGCCAGCAGCTTGTCCGGCAGGGCCTATTCACCCCTCCACTTT. The full variable domain, in which reference TRBV5-1 and TRBJ1-6 provide the parts outside the CDR3, is KAGVTQTPRYLIKTRGQQVTLSCSPISGHRSVSWYQQTPGQGLQFLFEYFSETQRNKGNFPGRFSGRQFSNSRSEMNVSTLELGDSALYLCASSLSGRAYSPLHFGNGTRLTVT.

The sample holds a few counts of this clone. This rearrangement joins TRBV4-2 to TRBJ2-3, with TRBD1 matching over 9 bases. J lost 1 base, V lost 5 bases, and 4 bases had no gene match. The CDR3 covers 15 residues. Germline lookup yields CDR1 LGHNA and CDR2 YNFKEQ. The CDR3 nucleotides are TGTGCCAGCAGCACGGGACAGGGTGGCACAGATACGCAGTATTTT. It specifies CASSTGQGGTDTQYF.

The J gene is TRBJ2-3, the V gene TRBV5-1, with a tentative D call TRBD1 (5 bases). Trimming took off 7 bases at V and 2 bases at J, with 20 bases between the two ends. The CDR3 runs to 16 residues. Germline CDR1 and CDR2: SGHRS and YFSETQ. CDR3 nucleotides: TGCGCCAGCCGGCCGATACAGGAACTTTTCACAGATACGCAGTATTTT. This codes for CASRPIQELFTDTQYF. The full variable domain, rest sourced from reference TRBV5-1 and TRBJ2-3, is KAGVTQTPRYLIKTRGQQVTLSCSPISGHRSVSWYQQTPGQGLQFLFEYFSETQRNKGNFPGRFSGRQFSNSRSEMNVSTLELGDSALYLCASRPIQELFTDTQYFGPGTRLTVL.

This clone was found once. This chain connects TRBV5-8 to TRBJ2-1, with 10 bases identical to TRBD1. This CDR3 is 16 amino acids long. Per germline, CDR1 SGHTS and CDR2 YDEGEE. V lost 2 bases and J lost 12; bases outside the gene matches: 14. CDR3 in amino acids: CASSLQAGQGLFGQFF. For the CDR3, the DNA is TGTGCCAGCAGCTTACAAGCGGGACAGGGGTTATTCGGGCAGTTCTTC.

The J gene is TRBJ2-3, the V gene TRBV7-2; TRBD2 matches at 14 bases. Trimming removed 5 bases from V and 4 bases from J; junction bases left unmatched: 8. The CDR3 is 17 amino acids. Per germline, CDR1 SGHTA and CDR2 FQGNSA. The CDR3 region has the DNA TGTGCCAGCAGCGCCAGACTAGCGGGGGGGCTGTCAGATACGCAGTATTTT. It yields the protein CASSARLAGGLSDTQYF.

This rearrangement joins TRBV2 to TRBJ2-3; D possibly corresponds to TRBD2 (5 bases). Trimming took off 2 bases at V and 0 bases at J, with 12 bases between the two ends. Germline values: CDR1 SNHLY, CDR2 FYNNEI. The CDR3 has 16 amino acids. The CDR3 here is CASSETGLISTDTQYF. In DNA, the CDR3 is TGTGCCAGCAGTGAAACCGGACTGATTAGCACAGATACGCAGTATTTT.

J is TRBJ2-7 and V is TRBV29-1; TRBD1 matches at 9 bases. Trimming cost V 2 bases and J 4 bases; bases outside gene matches: 9. This CDR3 has 15 residues. Germline CDR1 is SQVTM and CDR2 is ANQGSEA. The CDR3 bases are TGCAGCGTTGAATATACCGGGACAGGGTTATACGAGCAGTACTTC. Protein product: CSVEYTGTGLYEQYF.

The CDR3 region is CASSPAHGGGGAPETQYF. CDR3 coding DNA: TGTGCCAGCAGCCCCGCCCATGGTGGCGGGGGGGCCCCCGAGACCCAGTACTTC. This sequence joins TRBV4-2 and TRBJ2-5, with 9 bases fitting TRBD2. The V gene's germline CDR1 is LGHNA and CDR2 YNFKEQ. V was clipped by 4 bases and J by 5 bases; unmatched bases: 17. CDR3 length: 18 amino acids.

The count of this clone is one. The chain is built from TRBV7-9 and TRBJ1-6, with D perhaps matching TRBD1 (5 bases). This CDR3 comprises 14 residues. Trimming removed 3 bases from V and 6 bases from J, with 9 bases in between. Germline-derived CDR1 and CDR2 are SEHNR and FQNEAQ (reference sequence). The CDR3 region is CASSLTESNSPLHF. CDR3 bases: TGTGCCAGCAGCTTGACAGAAAGTAATTCACCCCTCCACTTT.

The chain is built from TRBV30 and TRBJ1-1; D perhaps matches TRBD1 (6 bases). The CDR3 covers 15 residues. V was pared by 3 bases and J by 1 base, with 15 bases between. The germline V gene has CDR1 GTSNPN and CDR2 SVGIG (reference sequence). In DNA form, the CDR3 reads TGTGCCTGGAGACGTCAGGGGATAGGGAACACTGAAGCTTTCTTT. As protein: CAWRRQGIGNTEAFF.

The chain couples TRBV19 to TRBJ2-7; tentative D call: TRBD1 (5 bases). The V and J ends lost 7 bases and 2 bases respectively, with 15 bases between them. Germline V gene lookup returns CDR1 LNHDA and CDR2 SQIVND (reference sequence). The CDR3 consists of 14 residues. As DNA, the CDR3 is TGTGCCAGTACCCGGACATACGGAACCTACGAGCAGTACTTC. This gives the protein CASTRTYGTYEQYF.

V usage is TRBV7-2 and J usage is TRBJ2-5; 8 nucleotides agree with TRBD2. The CDR3 is made up of 16 amino acids. Germline V gives CDR1 SGHTA, CDR2 FQGNSA. The J segment lost 5 bases and the V segment lost 5 bases, leaving 13 bases of the junction unmatched. The CDR3 bases are TGTGCCAGCAGCCGAGGACTAGCTCCGGGGGAGGAGACCCAGTACTTC. It encodes CASSRGLAPGEETQYF.

The V gene is TRBV4-3, the J gene TRBJ1-5; TRBD1 might be the D (5 bases). This CDR3 spans 16 amino acids. V was pared by 2 bases and J by 9 bases, with 20 bases between. From germline, CDR1 is LGHNA and CDR2 YSLEER. This CDR3 reads CASSQSRGEDVRPQHF. Written as DNA, the CDR3 is TGCGCCAGCAGCCAATCACGGGGGGAGGACGTACGGCCCCAGCATTTT.

This rearrangement joins TRBV18 to TRBJ1-3; 7 bases fit TRBD1. From germline, CDR1 is KGHSH and CDR2 LQKENI. This CDR3 comprises 14 residues. The CDR3 region has the DNA TGTGCGTCTGCTTGGGACAGCTCTGGAAACACCATATATTTT. This codes for CASAWDSSGNTIYF.

This clone showed up just once. The chain recombines TRBV5-1 with TRBJ2-5; 7 nucleotides match TRBD1. The CDR3 is made up of 14 amino acids. Per the germline V gene, CDR1 is SGHRS and CDR2 is YFSETQ. Trimming removed 6 bases from V and 0 bases from J; junction bases left unmatched: 5. The CDR3 region has the DNA TGCGCCAGCAAGGACAGGCCCGACCAAGAGACCCAGTACTTC. Protein: CASKDRPDQETQYF.